The 3 T cell receptor beta chains listed next were all sequenced from one sample in a study of blood T cells in healthy people across ages. Primers used in a second PCR of about 6 to 11 cycles were a sample-barcoded 5' primer and a J-beta primer mix. Each CDR3 protein is one row after TCRdb ran MiXCR on the 5' RACE reads. Found here are fewer than 700,000 distinct CDR3 sequences, under 55% of them singletons; the top ten hold 20% to 25%. The sequencing sample was made of blood. The origin of the receptors is a man aged 80 or over in good health.

This clonotype was observed a few times. The V and J genes are TRBV18 and TRBJ1-4; possible D gene TRBD1, 6 bases. Germline-derived CDR1 and CDR2 are KGHSH and LQKENI. The CDR3 is 15 amino acids. V shed 3 bases and J shed 7 bases, with 15 bases lying between them. Here the CDR3 DNA reads TGTGCCAGCTCACCGGGCGGGGGGCGCGGTGAAAAACTGTTTTTT. Translated: CASSPGGGRGEKLFF.

The chain employs TRBV7-9 and TRBJ1-5, with D perhaps TRBD1 (6 bases). Germline lookup yields CDR1 SEHNR and CDR2 FQNEAQ (reference sequence). Trimming removed 2 bases from V and 0 bases from J, with 11 bases in between. CDR3 length equals 16 residues. The CDR3 coding sequence is TGTGCCAGCAGCTTATCAGGGGTTGGTAGCAATCAGCCCCAGCATTTT. This encodes CASSLSGVGSNQPQHF.

The chain couples TRBV2 to TRBJ1-6; no reliable D call. V was trimmed by 6 bases and J by 7 bases, leaving 13 bases between them. Germline loops: CDR1 SNHLY, CDR2 FYNNEI. The CDR3 has 14 residues. Written as DNA, the CDR3 is TGTGCCAGCAGCCAAGAGGTGGACAATTCACCCCTCCACTTT. It codes for CASSQEVDNSPLHF.